This TCR beta chain was recorded in a study of tumor and adjacent non-tumor tissue in lung cancer. Study-wide background: The patients, roughly 10 men and 4 to 6 women, were about 31 to 80 with stage I to III disease.

This sample's RNA came from whole unsorted tissue. This clonotype was seen only a few times. What it recognizes is unknown. This CDR3 spans 14 amino acids. V was clipped by 3 bases and J by 2 bases, with 13 bases between them. From germline, CDR1 is SQVTM and CDR2 ANQGSEA. The library came from three nested PCR rounds adapted from ARM-PCR protocols. TCRdb passed the multiplex PCR reads through MiXCR, listing each CDR3 protein once. Here the sample spans just over 200,000 distinct CDR3 sequences, 70% to 75% being singletons. Overall study findings and caveats: In normal lung, the top 100 clones were significantly more dominant than in tumor. Compared with tumor, normal lung showed significantly lower TCR diversity. Tumor TCR diversity, when higher, was linked to shorter survival.

The specimen was lung tumor tissue. The chain has TRBV29-1 and TRBJ2-5; D not certain. The sequence derives from a man aged 55-75 years with non-small cell lung cancer. The CDR3, as DNA: TGCAGCGTTGAGGGTAGGACCGGACAAGAGACCCAGTACTTC. Protein: CSVEGRTGQETQYF.